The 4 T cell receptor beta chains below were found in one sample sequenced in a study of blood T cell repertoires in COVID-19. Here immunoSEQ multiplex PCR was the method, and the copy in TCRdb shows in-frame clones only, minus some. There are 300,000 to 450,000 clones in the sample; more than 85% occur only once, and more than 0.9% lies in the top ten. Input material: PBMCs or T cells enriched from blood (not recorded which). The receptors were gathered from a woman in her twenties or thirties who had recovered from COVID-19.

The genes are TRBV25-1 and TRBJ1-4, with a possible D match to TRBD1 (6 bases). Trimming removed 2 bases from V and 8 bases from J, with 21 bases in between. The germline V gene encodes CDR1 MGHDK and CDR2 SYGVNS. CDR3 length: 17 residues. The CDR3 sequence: CASSEPQGLAPREKLFF. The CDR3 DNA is TGTGCCAGCAGTGAACCACAGGGTCTAGCTCCTAGAGAAAAACTGTTTTTT.

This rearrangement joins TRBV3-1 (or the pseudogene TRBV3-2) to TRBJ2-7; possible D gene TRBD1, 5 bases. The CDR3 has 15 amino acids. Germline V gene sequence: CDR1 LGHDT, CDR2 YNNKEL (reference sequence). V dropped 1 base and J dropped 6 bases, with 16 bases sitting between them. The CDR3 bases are TGTGCCAGCAGCCAAGTCTCAGGGTGGGCCTCCGAGCAGTACTTC. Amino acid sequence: CASSQVSGWASEQYF.

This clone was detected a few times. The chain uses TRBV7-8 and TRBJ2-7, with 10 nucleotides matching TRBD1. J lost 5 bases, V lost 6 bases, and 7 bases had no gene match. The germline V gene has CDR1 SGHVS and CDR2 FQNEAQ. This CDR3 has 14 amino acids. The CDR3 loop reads CASRPGTGDNEQYF. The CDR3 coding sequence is TGTGCCAGCAGGCCCGGGACAGGGGACAACGAGCAGTACTTC.

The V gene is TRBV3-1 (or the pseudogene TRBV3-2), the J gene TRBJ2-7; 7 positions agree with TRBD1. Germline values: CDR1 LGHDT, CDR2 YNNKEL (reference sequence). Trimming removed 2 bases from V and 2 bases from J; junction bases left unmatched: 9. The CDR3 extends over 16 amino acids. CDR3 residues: CASSQIFGTATYEQYF. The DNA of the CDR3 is TGTGCCAGCAGCCAAATATTCGGGACAGCAACCTACGAGCAGTACTTC.